The 17 T cell receptor beta chains reported below all come from one sample, sequenced in a study of cytomegalovirus exposure and HLA in healthy donors. Amplification used 60 Vbeta primers and 13 Jbeta primers. Measured with immunoSEQ multiplex PCR; TCRdb has only the in-frame clones, and not every one. The data contain 50,000 to 60,000 clones, 78% of them singletons. The sample taken for sequencing was PBMCs. The receptors shown here come from a female donor in good health and CMV-seronegative.

The V call is TRBV21-1, the J call TRBJ2-1; the D call in the table, TRBD2, was not verified against the DNA. TRBV21-1 is assigned pseudogene status. The CDR3 loop spans 15 amino acids. CDR3 protein: CASRQELARYNEQFF. CDR3 DNA sequence: TGTGCCAGCAGGCAAGAACTCGCTAGATACAATGAGCAGTTCTTC.

The chain employs TRBV7-2 and TRBJ1-1, with D possibly being TRBD1 (5 bases). Trimming cost V 1 base and J 6 bases, with 9 bases left between them. The length of the CDR3 is 13 residues. The germline CDR1 and CDR2 sequences are SGHTA and FQGNSA. The CDR3 DNA reads TGTGCCAGCAGCTTAGTGTGGGGGGCTGAAGCTTTCTTT. Its protein is CASSLVWGAEAFF.

V is TRBV2 and J is TRBJ2-2, with a weak D call TRBD1 (6 bases). The V end was cut by 6 bases, the J end by 2 bases, with 13 bases between. In germline, CDR1 is SNHLY, CDR2 FYNNEI. The CDR3 extends over 15 amino acids. DNA of the CDR3: TGTGCCAGCAGCTGGACAGCAGTTAACACCGGGGAGCTGTTTTTT. Protein: CASSWTAVNTGELFF.

This clone occurred once. The chain is built from TRBV6-5 and TRBJ2-1; 12 nucleotides agree with TRBD2. The CDR3 sequence is 16 residues long. V lost 2 bases and J lost 6; bases outside the gene matches: 5. CDR1 and CDR2 (germline): MNHEY, SVGAGI. The DNA of the CDR3 is TGTGCCAGCAGTTACCGACAGACTAGCGGGGGCAATGAGCAGTTCTTC. It yields the protein CASSYRQTSGGNEQFF.

The chain combines TRBV2 with TRBJ2-4, with a weak D call TRBD2 (5 bases). From germline, CDR1 is SNHLY and CDR2 FYNNEI. Trimming took 2 bases from V and 6 from J, leaving 11 bases between them. This CDR3 has 14 amino acids. CDR3 DNA sequence: TGTGCCAGCAGTGAACGGGGTAGTTTAAACATTCAGTACTTC. Protein product: CASSERGSLNIQYF.

The chain combines TRBV18 with TRBJ1-5, with D tentatively TRBD1 (6 bases). This CDR3 is built from 16 residues. The germline V gene has CDR1 KGHSH and CDR2 LQKENI. V was shortened by 3 bases and J by 5 bases, with 17 bases between the two germline ends. CDR3 loop: CASSPGSGARDQPQHF. The CDR3 coding sequence is TGTGCCAGCTCACCGGGATCAGGGGCCAGGGATCAGCCCCAGCATTTT.

This chain links TRBV14 with TRBJ2-3; 16 bases are a match to TRBD2. Germline assignment: CDR1 SGHDN and CDR2 FVKESK. The V segment lost 4 bases and the J segment 7 bases; nucleotides outside the gene matches: 8. This CDR3 has 17 residues. The CDR3 region is CASSRGTSGGARYTQYF. CDR3 bases: TGTGCCAGCAGCCGTGGGACTAGCGGGGGGGCAAGGTATACGCAGTATTTT.

This clone turned up a few times. The chain couples TRBV29-1 to TRBJ2-2, with D perhaps matching TRBD2 (6 bases). The V and J ends lost 7 bases and 3 bases respectively, with 12 bases between them. CDR1 is SQVTM and CDR2 is ANQGSEA in the germline V gene. The CDR3 has 13 amino acids. The CDR3 sequence is CSGGEAYTGELFF. CDR3 coding DNA: TGCAGCGGTGGGGAGGCGTACACCGGGGAGCTGTTTTTT.

The J gene is TRBJ2-3, the V gene TRBV2, with D unresolved. V was pared by 0 bases and J by 0 bases, with 10 bases between. The CDR3 spans 16 residues. Germline V gene sequence: CDR1 SNHLY, CDR2 FYNNEI. This CDR3 reads CASSEAGLRSTDTQYF. CDR3 DNA sequence: TGTGCCAGCAGTGAAGCGGGCCTCCGTAGCACAGATACGCAGTATTTT.

This chain joins TRBV15 and TRBJ1-3; D is unclear. Trimming left V 0 bases short and J 4 bases short, with 7 bases between. CDR3 length: 14 residues. Per the germline V gene, CDR1 is LNHNV and CDR2 is YYDKDF (reference sequence). CDR3 DNA: TGTGCCACCAGCAGAGATGGGCTCGGAAACACCATATATTTT. Amino acid sequence: CATSRDGLGNTIYF.

The chain is built from TRBV5-4 and TRBJ2-1; TRBD2 agrees at 8 bases. The V gene end was trimmed by 1 base and the J gene end by 13 bases; junction bases not matched to a gene: 13. The CDR3 runs to 15 residues. Germline CDR1 reads SGHNT; CDR2 reads YYREEE (reference sequence). The CDR3 bases are TGTGCCAGCAGCTTGATGACTAGCGATGGCGGTGAACAGTTCTTC. Its translation is CASSLMTSDGGEQFF.

This clone was counted a few times. The V and J genes are TRBV19 and TRBJ2-7, with 7 bases matching TRBD1. From germline, CDR1 is LNHDA and CDR2 SQIVND (reference sequence). Germline trimming cut 8 bases from V and 0 bases from J; bases unmatched to any gene: 7. The CDR3 consists of 14 residues. In DNA form, the CDR3 reads TGTGCCAGTTCTGGACAGGTACACTCCTACGAGCAGTACTTC. It codes for CASSGQVHSYEQYF.

This clone was seen just once. The J gene is TRBJ1-3, the V gene TRBV9; D gene uncertain. The CDR3 is 16 residues long. V was clipped by 0 bases and J by 0 bases, with 10 bases between them. Germline assignment: CDR1 SGDLS and CDR2 YYNGEE. In DNA, the CDR3 is TGTGCCAGCAGCGTAGTACCCATGAGCTCTGGAAACACCATATATTTT. Translation gives CASSVVPMSSGNTIYF.

The chain links TRBV7-9 to TRBJ1-5; TRBD1 matches 7 bases. This CDR3 contains 14 residues. The germline V gene has CDR1 SEHNR and CDR2 FQNEAQ (reference sequence). V trimming: 3 bases; J trimming: 5 bases; junction bases outside the gene matches: 4. CDR3 amino acids: CASSLGRGDQPQHF. The CDR3 DNA follows: TGTGCCAGCAGCTTGGGCAGGGGGGATCAGCCCCAGCATTTT.

CDR3: CASRPTGTGSYEQYF. The CDR3 DNA sequence: TGTGCCAGCAGGCCTACCGGGACAGGCTCCTACGAGCAGTACTTC. This chain links TRBV11-2 with TRBJ2-7, with 8 bases matching TRBD1. CDR1 and CDR2 from the germline V gene are SGHAT and FQNNGV. Losses at the gene ends were 6 bases for V and 0 bases for J; bases not matched to a gene: 7. The CDR3 runs 15 residues. The variable domain in full, with the rest retrieved from reference TRBV11-2 and TRBJ2-7, is EAGVAQSPRYKIIEKRQSVAFWCNPISGHATLYWYQQILGQGPKLLIQFQNNGVVDDSQLPKDRFSAERLKGVDSTLKIQPAKLEDSAVYLCASRPTGTGSYEQYFGPGTRLTVT.

This rearrangement joins TRBV6-1 to TRBJ2-7, with a tentative D call TRBD2 (6 bases). Trimming took 0 bases from V and 0 from J, leaving 24 bases between them. The CDR3 covers 20 residues. Germline CDR1 and CDR2: MNHNS and SASEGT. CDR3 DNA: TGTGCCAGCAGTGAAGCGTTGGGTTCAACCGGGGGAGTTTTCTCCTACGAGCAGTACTTC. Protein: CASSEALGSTGGVFSYEQYF.

This chain joins TRBV9 and TRBJ2-5; 11 positions match TRBD1. The CDR3 length is 14 residues. Germline CDR1 SGDLS, CDR2 YYNGEE. Germline trimming cut 4 bases from V and 5 bases from J; bases unmatched to any gene: 4. In DNA form, the CDR3 reads TGTGCCAGCAGCCTAGGACAGGGGGCCGAGACCCAGTACTTC. This translates into CASSLGQGAETQYF.